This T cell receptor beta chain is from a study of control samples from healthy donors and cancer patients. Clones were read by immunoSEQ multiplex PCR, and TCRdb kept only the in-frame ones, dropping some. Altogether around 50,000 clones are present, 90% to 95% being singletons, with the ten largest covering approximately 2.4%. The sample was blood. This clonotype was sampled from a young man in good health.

Here the CDR3 reads CASSQSGGGSYNEQFF. The CDR3, as DNA: TGCGCCAGCAGCCAATCGGGAGGGGGCTCCTACAATGAGCAGTTCTTC. The rearrangement links TRBV4-1 to TRBJ2-1; 8 positions agree with TRBD2. This CDR3 has 16 amino acids. Looked up from germline, CDR1 is MGHRA and CDR2 is YSYEKL. Trimming cost V 2 bases and J 0 bases; bases outside gene matches: 3.